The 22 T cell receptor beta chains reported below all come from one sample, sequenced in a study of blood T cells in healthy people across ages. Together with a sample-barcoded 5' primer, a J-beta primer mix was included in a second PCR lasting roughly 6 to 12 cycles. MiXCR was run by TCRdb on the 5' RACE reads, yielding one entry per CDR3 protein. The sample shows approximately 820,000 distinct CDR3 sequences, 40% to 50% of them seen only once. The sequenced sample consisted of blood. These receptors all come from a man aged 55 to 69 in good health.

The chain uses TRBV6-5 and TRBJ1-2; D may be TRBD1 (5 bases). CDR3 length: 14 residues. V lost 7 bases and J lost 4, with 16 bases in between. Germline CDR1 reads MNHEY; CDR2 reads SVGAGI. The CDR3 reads CASTPQGQGYGYTF. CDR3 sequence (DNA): TGTGCCAGCACCCCGCAGGGCCAGGGCTATGGCTACACCTTC.

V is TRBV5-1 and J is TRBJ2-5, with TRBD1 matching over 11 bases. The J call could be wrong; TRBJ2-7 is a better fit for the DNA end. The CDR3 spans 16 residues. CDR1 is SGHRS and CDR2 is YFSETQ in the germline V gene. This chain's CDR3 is CASSLHGQGAVYEQYF. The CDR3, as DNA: TGCGCCAGCAGCTTGCACGGACAGGGGGCCGTCTACGAGCAGTACTTC.

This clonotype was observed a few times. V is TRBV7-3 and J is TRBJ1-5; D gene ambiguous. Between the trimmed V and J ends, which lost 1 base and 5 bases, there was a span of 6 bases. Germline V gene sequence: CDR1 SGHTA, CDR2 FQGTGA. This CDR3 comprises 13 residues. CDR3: CASSLRQDQPQHF. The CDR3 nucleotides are TGTGCCAGCAGCTTAAGACAAGATCAGCCCCAGCATTTT.

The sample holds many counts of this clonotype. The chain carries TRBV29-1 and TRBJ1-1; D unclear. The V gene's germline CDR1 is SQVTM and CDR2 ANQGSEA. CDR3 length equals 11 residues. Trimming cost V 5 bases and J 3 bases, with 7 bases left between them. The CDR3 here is CSVRQYTEAFF. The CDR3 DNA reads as TGCAGCGTTAGGCAGTACACTGAAGCTTTCTTT.

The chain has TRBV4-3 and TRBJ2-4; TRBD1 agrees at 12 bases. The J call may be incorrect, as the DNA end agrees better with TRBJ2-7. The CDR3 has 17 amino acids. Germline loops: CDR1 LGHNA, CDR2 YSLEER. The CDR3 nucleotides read TGCGCCAGCAGCCAAACGGTCGGGACAGGGGGCTTCTACGAGCAGTACTTC. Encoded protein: CASSQTVGTGGFYEQYF.

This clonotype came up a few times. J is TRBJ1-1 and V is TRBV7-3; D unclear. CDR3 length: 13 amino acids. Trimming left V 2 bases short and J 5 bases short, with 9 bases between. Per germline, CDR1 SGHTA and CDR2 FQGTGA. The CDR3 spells CASSLDRRTEAFF. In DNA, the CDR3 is TGTGCCAGCAGCTTAGATCGACGGACTGAAGCTTTCTTT.

CDR3 residues: CASSFPEGSGVTDTQYF. CDR3 coding DNA: TGTGCCAGCAGCTTCCCCGAAGGTAGCGGGGTCACAGATACGCAGTATTTT. The chain uses TRBV5-6 and TRBJ2-3; TRBD2 aligns across 8 bases. The junction had 10 bases not matched to a gene; V was cut back by 2 bases and J by 2 bases. CDR1 is SGHDT and CDR2 is YYEEEE in the germline V gene. CDR3 length: 17 amino acids.

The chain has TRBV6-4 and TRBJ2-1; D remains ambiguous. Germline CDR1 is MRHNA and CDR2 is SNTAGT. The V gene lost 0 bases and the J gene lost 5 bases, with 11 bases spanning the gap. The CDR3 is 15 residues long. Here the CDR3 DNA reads TGTGCCAGCAGTGACTCTTCACGTAATCACAATGAGCAGTTCTTC. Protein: CASSDSSRNHNEQFF.

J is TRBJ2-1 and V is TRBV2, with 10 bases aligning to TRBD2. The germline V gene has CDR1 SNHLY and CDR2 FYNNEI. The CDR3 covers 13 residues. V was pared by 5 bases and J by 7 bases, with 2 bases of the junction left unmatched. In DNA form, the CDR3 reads TGTGCCAGCAGTACTAGCGGGGTGAATGAGCAGTTCTTC. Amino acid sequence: CASSTSGVNEQFF. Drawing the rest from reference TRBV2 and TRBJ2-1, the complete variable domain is EPEVTQTPSHQVTQMGQEVILRCVPISNHLYFYWYRQILGQKVEFLVSFYNNEISEKSEIFDDQFSVERPDGSNFTLKIRSTKLEDSAMYFCASSTSGVNEQFFGPGTRLTVL.

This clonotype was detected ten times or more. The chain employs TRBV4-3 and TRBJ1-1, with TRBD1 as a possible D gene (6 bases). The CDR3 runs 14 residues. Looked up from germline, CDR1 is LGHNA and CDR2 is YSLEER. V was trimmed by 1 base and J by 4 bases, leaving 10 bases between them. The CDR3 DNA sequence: TGCGCCAGCAGCCAAGCGGAGGGGGTCACTGAAGCTTTCTTT. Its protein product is CASSQAEGVTEAFF.

CDR3 nucleotides: TGCAGTTACGGGACTAGCGGGGGGAGCTCCTACAATGAGCAGTTCTTC. This gives the protein CSYGTSGGSSYNEQFF. This chain uses TRBV20-1 with TRBJ2-1, with 15 bases that match TRBD2. Germline trimming cut 8 bases from V and 0 bases from J; bases unmatched to any gene: 5. The germline V gene has CDR1 DFQATT and CDR2 SNEGSKA (reference sequence). The CDR3 is 16 amino acids.

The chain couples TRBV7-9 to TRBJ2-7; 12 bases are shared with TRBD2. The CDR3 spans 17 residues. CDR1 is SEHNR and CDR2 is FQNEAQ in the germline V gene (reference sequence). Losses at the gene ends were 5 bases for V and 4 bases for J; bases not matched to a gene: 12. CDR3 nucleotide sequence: TGTGCCAGCAGCCAACCCACTAGCGGGGGGTTATTTTACGAGCAGTACTTC. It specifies CASSQPTSGGLFYEQYF. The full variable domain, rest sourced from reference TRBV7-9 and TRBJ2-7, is DTGVSQNPRHKITKRGQNVTFRCDPISEHNRLYWYRQTLGQGPEFLTYFQNEAQLEKSRLLSDRFSAERPKGSFSTLEIQRTEQGDSAMYLCASSQPTSGGLFYEQYFGPGTRLTVT.

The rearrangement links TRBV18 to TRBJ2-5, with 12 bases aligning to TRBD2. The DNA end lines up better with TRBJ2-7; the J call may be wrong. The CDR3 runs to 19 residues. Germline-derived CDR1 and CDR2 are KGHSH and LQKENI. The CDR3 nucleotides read TGTGCCAGCTCACCAGTACCTAGCGGGGGGGATCAGACTACCTACGAGCAGTACTTC. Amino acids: CASSPVPSGGDQTTYEQYF.

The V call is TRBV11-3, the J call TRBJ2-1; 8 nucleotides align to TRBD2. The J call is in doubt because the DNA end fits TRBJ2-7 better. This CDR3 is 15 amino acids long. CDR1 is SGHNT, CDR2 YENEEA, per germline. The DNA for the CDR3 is TGTGCCAGCTGGGAGCGGGGGAGCTCCTACAATGAGCAGTACTTC. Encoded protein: CASWERGSSYNEQYF.

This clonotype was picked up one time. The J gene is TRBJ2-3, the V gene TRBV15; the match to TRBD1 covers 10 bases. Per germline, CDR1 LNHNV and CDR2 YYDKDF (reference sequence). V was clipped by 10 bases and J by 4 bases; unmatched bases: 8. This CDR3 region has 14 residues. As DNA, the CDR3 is TGTGCCATCTCCCGGGACAGGGGTTCAGATACGCAGTATTTT. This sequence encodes CAISRDRGSDTQYF.

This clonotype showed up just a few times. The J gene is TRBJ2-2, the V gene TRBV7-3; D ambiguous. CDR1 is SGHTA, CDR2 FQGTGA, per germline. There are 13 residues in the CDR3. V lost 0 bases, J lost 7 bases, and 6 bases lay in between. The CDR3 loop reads CASSLTGHGELFF. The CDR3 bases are TGTGCCAGCAGCTTAACTGGGCACGGGGAGCTGTTTTTT.

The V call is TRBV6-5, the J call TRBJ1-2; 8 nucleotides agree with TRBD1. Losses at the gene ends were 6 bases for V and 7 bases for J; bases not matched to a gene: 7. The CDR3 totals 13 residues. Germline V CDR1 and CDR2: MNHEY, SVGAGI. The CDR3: CASRRTGMGGYTF. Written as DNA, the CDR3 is TGTGCCAGCAGACGGACAGGGATGGGTGGCTACACCTTC.

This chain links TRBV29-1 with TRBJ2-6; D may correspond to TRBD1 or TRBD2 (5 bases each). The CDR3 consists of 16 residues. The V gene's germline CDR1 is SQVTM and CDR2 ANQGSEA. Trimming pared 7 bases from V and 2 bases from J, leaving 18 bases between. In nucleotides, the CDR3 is TGCAGCGCCTGGGACGGGAAAGGAACTGGGGCCAACGTCCTGACTTTC. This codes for CSAWDGKGTGANVLTF.

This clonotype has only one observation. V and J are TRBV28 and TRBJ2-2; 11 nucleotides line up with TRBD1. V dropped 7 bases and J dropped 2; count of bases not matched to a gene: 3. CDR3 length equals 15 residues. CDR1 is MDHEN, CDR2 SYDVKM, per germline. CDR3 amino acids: CASKGQGVNTGELFF. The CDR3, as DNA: TGTGCCAGCAAGGGACAGGGGGTTAACACCGGGGAGCTGTTTTTT.

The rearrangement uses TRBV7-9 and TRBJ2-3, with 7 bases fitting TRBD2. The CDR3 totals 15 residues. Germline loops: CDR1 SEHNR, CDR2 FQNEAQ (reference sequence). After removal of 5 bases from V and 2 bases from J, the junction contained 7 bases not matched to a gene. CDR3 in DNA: TGTGCCAGCAGCCCGAGACTAGCTTCCACAGATACGCAGTATTTT. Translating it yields CASSPRLASTDTQYF.

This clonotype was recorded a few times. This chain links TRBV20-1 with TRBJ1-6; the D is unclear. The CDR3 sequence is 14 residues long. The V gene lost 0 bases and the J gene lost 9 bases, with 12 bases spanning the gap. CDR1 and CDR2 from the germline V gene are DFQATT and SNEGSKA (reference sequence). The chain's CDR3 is CSARERFMGSPLHF. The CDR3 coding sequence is TGCAGTGCTAGAGAGAGGTTTATGGGTTCACCCCTCCACTTT.

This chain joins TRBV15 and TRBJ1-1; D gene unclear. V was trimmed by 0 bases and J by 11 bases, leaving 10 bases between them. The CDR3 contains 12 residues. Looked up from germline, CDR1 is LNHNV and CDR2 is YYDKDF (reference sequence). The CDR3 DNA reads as TGTGCCACCAGCAGAGATCGTCAGTGGGCTTTCTTT. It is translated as CATSRDRQWAFF.